This T cell receptor (beta chain) is drawn from a study of PD-1 blockade in classical Hodgkin lymphoma. Described time point: newly diagnosed, previously untreated cHL patient sample. The CDR3 runs 14 residues. The V and J ends lost 0 bases and 1 base respectively, with 3 bases between them. The germline CDR1 and CDR2 sequences are LNHDA and SQIVND (reference sequence). TCRdb's table, derived via immunoSEQ multiplex PCR, lists solely in-frame clones and lacks some. The sample lists 30,000 or so clones, 90% to 95% occurring once. The TCR sequence derives from a human donor with classical Hodgkin lymphoma. The rearrangement joins TRBV19 to TRBJ2-2; D not certain. Sequencing used peripheral blood mononuclear cells (PBMCs). The CDR3 sequence is CASSIDQNTGELFF. The CDR3 region has the DNA TGTGCCAGTAGTATAGATCAGAACACCGGGGAGCTGTTTTTT. Full variable domain (outside the CDR3, taken from reference TRBV19 and TRBJ2-2): DGGITQSPKYLFRKEGQNVTLSCEQNLNHDAMYWYRQDPGQGLRLIYYSQIVNDFQKGDIAEGYSVSREKKESFPLTVTSAQKNPTAFYLCASSIDQNTGELFFGEGSRLTVL.